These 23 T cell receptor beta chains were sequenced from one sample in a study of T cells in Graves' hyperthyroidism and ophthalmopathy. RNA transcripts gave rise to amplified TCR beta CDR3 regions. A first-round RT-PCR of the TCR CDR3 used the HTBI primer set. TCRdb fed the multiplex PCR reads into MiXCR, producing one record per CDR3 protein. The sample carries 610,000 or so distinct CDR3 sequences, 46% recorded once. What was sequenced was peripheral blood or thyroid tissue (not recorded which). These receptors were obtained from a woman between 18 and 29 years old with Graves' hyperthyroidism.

CDR3 sequence reads: CASSRQGENYTF. For the CDR3, the DNA is TGTGCCAGCAGTCGACAGGGGGAGAACTACACCTTC. The V and J genes are TRBV6-1 and TRBJ1-2, with 9 bases that match TRBD1. The CDR3 loop spans 12 amino acids. V dropped 5 bases and J dropped 10; count of bases not matched to a gene: 5. From germline, CDR1 is MNHNS and CDR2 SASEGT.

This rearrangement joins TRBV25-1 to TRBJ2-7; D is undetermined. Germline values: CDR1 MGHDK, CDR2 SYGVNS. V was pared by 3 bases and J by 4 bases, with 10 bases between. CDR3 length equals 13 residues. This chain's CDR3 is CASSDPGWYEQYF. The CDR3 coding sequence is TGTGCCAGCAGTGATCCTGGGTGGTACGAGCAGTACTTC.

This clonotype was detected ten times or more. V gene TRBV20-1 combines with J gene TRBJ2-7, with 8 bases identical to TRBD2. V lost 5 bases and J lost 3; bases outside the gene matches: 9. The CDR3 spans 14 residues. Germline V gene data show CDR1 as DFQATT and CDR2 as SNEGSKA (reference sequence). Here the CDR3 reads CSAPRTSRLYEQYF. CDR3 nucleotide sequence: TGCAGTGCTCCCAGGACTAGCAGACTCTACGAGCAGTACTTC.

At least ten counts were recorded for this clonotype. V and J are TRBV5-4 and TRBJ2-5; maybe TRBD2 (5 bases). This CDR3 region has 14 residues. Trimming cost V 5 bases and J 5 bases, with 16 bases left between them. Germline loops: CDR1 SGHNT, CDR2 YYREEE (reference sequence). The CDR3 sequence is CASSFTAAEETQYF. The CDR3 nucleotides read TGTGCCAGCAGTTTCACAGCAGCGGAGGAGACCCAGTACTTC.

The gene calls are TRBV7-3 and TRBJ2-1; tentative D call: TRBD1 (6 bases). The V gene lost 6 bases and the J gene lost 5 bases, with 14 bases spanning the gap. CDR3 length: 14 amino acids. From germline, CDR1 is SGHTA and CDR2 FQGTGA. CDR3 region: CASSGGVGNNEQFF. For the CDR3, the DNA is TGTGCCAGCAGTGGGGGCGTAGGGAACAATGAGCAGTTCTTC.

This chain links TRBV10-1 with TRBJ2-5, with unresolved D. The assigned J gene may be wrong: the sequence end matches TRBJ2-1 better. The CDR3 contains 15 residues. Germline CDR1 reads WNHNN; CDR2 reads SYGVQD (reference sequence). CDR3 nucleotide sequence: TGCGCCAGCGTCCTAGGATCGGAACCCAGCAATGAGCAGTTCTTC. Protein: CASVLGSEPSNEQFF.

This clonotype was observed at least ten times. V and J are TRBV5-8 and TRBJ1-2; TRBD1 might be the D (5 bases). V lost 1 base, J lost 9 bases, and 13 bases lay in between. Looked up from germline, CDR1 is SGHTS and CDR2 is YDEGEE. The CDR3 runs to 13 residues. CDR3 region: CASSLKRAGSYTF. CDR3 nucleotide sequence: TGTGCCAGCAGCTTGAAGAGGGCAGGGAGCTACACCTTC.

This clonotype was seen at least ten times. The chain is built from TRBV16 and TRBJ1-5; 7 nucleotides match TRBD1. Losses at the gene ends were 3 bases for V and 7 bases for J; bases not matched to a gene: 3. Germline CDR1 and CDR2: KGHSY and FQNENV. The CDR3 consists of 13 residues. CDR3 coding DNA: TGTGCCAGCAGCCATACGGACAGGCAGCCCCAGCATTTT. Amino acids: CASSHTDRQPQHF.

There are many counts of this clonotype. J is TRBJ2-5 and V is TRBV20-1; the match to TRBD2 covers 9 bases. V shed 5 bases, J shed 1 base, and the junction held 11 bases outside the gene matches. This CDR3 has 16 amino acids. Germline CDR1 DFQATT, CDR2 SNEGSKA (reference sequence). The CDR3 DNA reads TGCAGTGCTCCCCTGCGATGGCGGGAGGGCCAAGAGACCCAGTACTTC. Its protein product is CSAPLRWREGQETQYF.

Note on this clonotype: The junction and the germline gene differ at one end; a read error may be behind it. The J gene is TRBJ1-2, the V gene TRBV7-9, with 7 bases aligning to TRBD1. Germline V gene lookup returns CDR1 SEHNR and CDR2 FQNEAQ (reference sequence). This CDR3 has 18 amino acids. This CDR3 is CASGAVRGDRAGGYGHTF. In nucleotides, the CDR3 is TGTGCCAGCGGCGCCGTCAGAGGTGACAGGGCGGGCGGCTATGGCCACACCTTC.

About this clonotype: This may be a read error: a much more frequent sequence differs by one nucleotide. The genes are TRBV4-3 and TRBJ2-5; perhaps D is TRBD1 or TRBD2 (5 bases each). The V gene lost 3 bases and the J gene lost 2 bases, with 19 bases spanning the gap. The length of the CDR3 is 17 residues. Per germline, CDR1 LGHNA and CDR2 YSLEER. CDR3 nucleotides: TGCGCCAGCAGCCATCTGCCGGGCTGGGACGGGCAAGAGACCCAGTACTTC. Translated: CASSHLPGWDGQETQYF.

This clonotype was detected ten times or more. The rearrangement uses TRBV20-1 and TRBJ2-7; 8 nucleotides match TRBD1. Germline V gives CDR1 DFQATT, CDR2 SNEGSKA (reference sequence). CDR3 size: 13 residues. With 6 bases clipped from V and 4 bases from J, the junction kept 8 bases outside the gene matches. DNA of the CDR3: TGCAGTGCCCCGAGACAGGGGAAATACGAGCAGTACTTC. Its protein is CSAPRQGKYEQYF.

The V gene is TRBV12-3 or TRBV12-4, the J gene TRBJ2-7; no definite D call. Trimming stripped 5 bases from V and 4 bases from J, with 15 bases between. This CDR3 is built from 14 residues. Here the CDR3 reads CASSPGHTYYEQYF. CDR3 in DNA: TGTGCCAGCAGTCCGGGCCACACTTATTACGAGCAGTACTTC.

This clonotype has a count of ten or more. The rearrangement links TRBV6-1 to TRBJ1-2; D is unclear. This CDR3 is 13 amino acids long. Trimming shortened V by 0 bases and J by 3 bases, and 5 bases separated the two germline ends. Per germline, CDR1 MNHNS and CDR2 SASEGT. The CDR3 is CASSEAADYGYTF. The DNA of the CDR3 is TGTGCCAGCAGTGAAGCGGCAGACTATGGCTACACCTTC.

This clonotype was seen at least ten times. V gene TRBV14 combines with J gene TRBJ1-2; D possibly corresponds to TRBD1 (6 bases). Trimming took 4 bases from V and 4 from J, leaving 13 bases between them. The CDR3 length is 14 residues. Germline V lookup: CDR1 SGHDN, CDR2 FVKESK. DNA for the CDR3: TGTGCCAGCAGCCTCTCGGAGGGGGGCTATGGCTACACCTTC. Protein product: CASSLSEGGYGYTF.

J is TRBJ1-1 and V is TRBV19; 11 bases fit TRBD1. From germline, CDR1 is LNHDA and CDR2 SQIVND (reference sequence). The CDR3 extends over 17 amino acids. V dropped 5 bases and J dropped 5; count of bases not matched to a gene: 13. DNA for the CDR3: TGTGCCAGTAGTCCATACCGGACAGGGGGCCTTTGGACTGAAGCTTTCTTT. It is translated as CASSPYRTGGLWTEAFF.

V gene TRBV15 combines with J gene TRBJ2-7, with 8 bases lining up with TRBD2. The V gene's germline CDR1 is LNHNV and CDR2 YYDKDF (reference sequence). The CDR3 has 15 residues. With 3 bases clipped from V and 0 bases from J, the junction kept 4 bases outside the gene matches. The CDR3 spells CATSSTGGSSYEQYF. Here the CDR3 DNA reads TGTGCCACCAGCAGTACGGGGGGGAGCTCCTACGAGCAGTACTTC.

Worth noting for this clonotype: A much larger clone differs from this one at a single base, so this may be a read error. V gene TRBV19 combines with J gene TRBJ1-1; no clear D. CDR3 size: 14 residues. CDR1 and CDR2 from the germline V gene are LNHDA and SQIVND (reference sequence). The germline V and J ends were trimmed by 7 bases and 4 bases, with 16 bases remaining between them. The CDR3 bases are TGTGCCAGTACTGAATGGAATTTGAGCACTGAAGCTTTCTTT. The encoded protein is CASTEWNLSTEAFF.

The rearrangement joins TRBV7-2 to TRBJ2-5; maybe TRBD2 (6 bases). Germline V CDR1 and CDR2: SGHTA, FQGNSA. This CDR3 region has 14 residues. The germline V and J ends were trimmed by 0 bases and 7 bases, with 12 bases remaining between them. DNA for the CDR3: TGTGCCAGCAGCTTAGCGCAGGACGGGGGGACCCAGTACTTC. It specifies CASSLAQDGGTQYF.

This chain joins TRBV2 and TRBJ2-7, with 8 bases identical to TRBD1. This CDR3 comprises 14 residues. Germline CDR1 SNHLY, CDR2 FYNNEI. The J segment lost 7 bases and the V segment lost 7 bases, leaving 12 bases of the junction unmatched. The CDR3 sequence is CASISGGTGDEQYF. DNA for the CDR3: TGTGCCAGCATATCAGGCGGGACAGGCGATGAGCAGTACTTC.

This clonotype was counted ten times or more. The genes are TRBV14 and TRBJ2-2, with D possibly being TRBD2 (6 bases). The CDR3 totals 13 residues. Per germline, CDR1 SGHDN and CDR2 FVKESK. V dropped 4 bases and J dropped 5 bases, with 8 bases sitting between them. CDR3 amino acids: CASSLLATGELFF. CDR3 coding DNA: TGTGCCAGCAGCCTCCTAGCGACCGGGGAGCTGTTTTTT.

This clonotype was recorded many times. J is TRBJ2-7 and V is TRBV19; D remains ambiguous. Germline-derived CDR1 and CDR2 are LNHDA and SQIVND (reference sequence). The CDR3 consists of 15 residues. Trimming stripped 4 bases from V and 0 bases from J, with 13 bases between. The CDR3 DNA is TGTGCCAGTAGTACCATAACAACTGGCTCCTACGAGCAGTACTTC. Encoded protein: CASSTITTGSYEQYF.

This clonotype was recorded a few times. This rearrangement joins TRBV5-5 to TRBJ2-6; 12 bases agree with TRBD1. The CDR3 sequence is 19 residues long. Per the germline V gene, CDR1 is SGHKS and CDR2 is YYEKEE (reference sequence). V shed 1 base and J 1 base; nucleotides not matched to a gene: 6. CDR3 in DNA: TGTGCCAGCAGCTTGAGAGGGACAGGGGGCGCATCTGGGGCCAACGTCCTGACTTTC. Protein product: CASSLRGTGGASGANVLTF.